This TCR beta chain was found in a study of cytomegalovirus exposure and HLA in healthy donors. The PCR contained 60 Vbeta and 13 Jbeta primers. The protocol was immunoSEQ multiplex PCR, while the TCRdb copy is restricted to in-frame clones and leaves out a portion. The sample yields roughly 190,000 clones, about four fifths seen once. V lost 5 bases, J lost 0 bases, and 3 bases stayed unmatched. The V gene's germline CDR1 is SNHLY and CDR2 FYNNEI. The CDR3 length is 14 residues. The V and J genes are TRBV2 and TRBJ2-7; 8 bases line up with TRBD1. The specimen was PBMCs. This TCR was recovered from a man aged 40-49 years in good health and CMV-seropositive. The CDR3 loop reads CASSTGQGSYEQYF. CDR3 nucleotide sequence: TGTGCCAGCAGTACTGGACAGGGCTCCTACGAGCAGTACTTC.